One and the same sample provided the 24 T cell receptor beta chains below, sequenced in a study of cytomegalovirus exposure and HLA in healthy donors. Vbeta (60) and Jbeta (13) primers were used in the PCR. Profiled with immunoSEQ multiplex PCR; TCRdb holds only in-frame clones, not every one. The sample consists of some 200,000 clones, over 75% of them appearing once. Material for sequencing was PBMCs. Every receptor here comes from a woman aged 25 to 39 in good health and CMV-seronegative.

This chain links TRBV5-1 with TRBJ2-2; D is possibly TRBD1 (6 bases). The germline V gene has CDR1 SGHRS and CDR2 YFSETQ. This CDR3 contains 14 residues. V gave up 3 bases and J gave up 3 bases, with 9 bases separating them. In DNA form, the CDR3 reads TGCGCCAGCAGCTACAGGGTGGACACCGGGGAGCTGTTTTTT. It is translated as CASSYRVDTGELFF.

The rearrangement uses TRBV5-1 and TRBJ1-1, with 7 bases lining up with TRBD1. V dropped 0 bases and J dropped 1; count of bases not matched to a gene: 18. This CDR3 comprises 20 residues. Germline V gene lookup returns CDR1 SGHRS and CDR2 YFSETQ. The CDR3: CASSLAEHNRDSSPNTEAFF. The CDR3 DNA follows: TGCGCCAGCAGCTTGGCCGAACACAACAGGGACAGCTCACCGAACACTGAAGCTTTCTTT.

This clone turned up a few times. Its ends do not fully match the called genes, so a read error is possible. The J gene is TRBJ1-2, the V gene TRBV29-1, with a possible D match to TRBD1 (6 bases). The length of the CDR3 is 14 residues. Germline CDR1 SQVTM, CDR2 ANQGSEA. CDR3 residues: CSVEIQGPFYGYPF. CDR3 in DNA: TGCAGCGTTGAAATACAGGGACCCTTCTATGGCTACCCCTTC.

Note on this clone: The germline gene is not matched at one end of the junction; a read error may be the cause. Other DNA sequences from this sample encode an identical CDR3 as well. The rearrangement joins TRBV5-6 to TRBJ1-3, with 7 nucleotides matching TRBD1. CDR3 size: 12 residues. Germline V gene sequence: CDR1 SGHDT, CDR2 YYEEEE. This CDR3 reads CASSSPGTAFLF. Written as DNA, the CDR3 is TGTGCCAGCAGCTCCCCGGGGACAGCCTTTCTATTT.

V usage is TRBV7-7 and J usage is TRBJ1-1; no firm D call. The CDR3 is 13 amino acids. Germline V gene data show CDR1 as SSHAT and CDR2 as FNYEAQ (reference sequence). With 2 bases removed from V and 5 bases from J, the gap between germline ends came to 9 bases. As DNA, the CDR3 is TGTGCCAGCAGCTTACTCGAGGGAACTGAAGCTTTCTTT. This encodes CASSLLEGTEAFF.

V is TRBV4-2 and J is TRBJ2-5; 7 bases map to TRBD1. The V gene's germline CDR1 is LGHNA and CDR2 YNFKEQ. J was trimmed by 0 bases and V by 5 bases; bases with no gene match: 12. The CDR3 is 17 amino acids. This chain's CDR3 is CASSKNLGTANQETQYF. The CDR3 DNA reads as TGTGCCAGCAGCAAGAACCTCGGGACAGCTAACCAAGAGACCCAGTACTTC.

The chain recombines TRBV30 with TRBJ2-7, with D possibly matching TRBD1 (5 bases). Germline lookup yields CDR1 GTSNPN and CDR2 SVGIG (reference sequence). The CDR3 extends over 14 amino acids. Trimming pared 2 bases from V and 3 bases from J, leaving 14 bases between. CDR3 region: CAWSPTAGYYEQYF. The CDR3 DNA sequence: TGTGCCTGGAGTCCCACGGCAGGGTACTACGAGCAGTACTTC.

The CDR3: CASSEPGGYYNEQFF. CDR3 DNA sequence: TGTGCCAGCAGCGAACCGGGGGGATACTACAATGAGCAGTTCTTC. The J gene is TRBJ2-1, the V gene TRBV7-8, with 7 bases fitting TRBD2. The CDR3 has 15 residues. The V gene end was trimmed by 5 bases and the J gene end by 3 bases; junction bases not matched to a gene: 7. The V gene's germline CDR1 is SGHVS and CDR2 FQNEAQ.

The chain has TRBV5-6 and TRBJ1-2; D is possibly TRBD1 (6 bases). The CDR3 spans 14 residues. Germline V gene lookup returns CDR1 SGHDT and CDR2 YYEEEE. V shed 1 base and J shed 5 bases, with 12 bases lying between them. The DNA of the CDR3 is TGTGCCAGCAGCTTGAAGGGGGTTGAGTATGGCTACACCTTC. This encodes CASSLKGVEYGYTF.

J is TRBJ2-2 and V is TRBV5-1; D unresolved. Germline V gene sequence: CDR1 SGHRS, CDR2 YFSETQ. The V gene lost 0 bases and the J gene lost 4 bases, with 7 bases spanning the gap. CDR3 length: 14 amino acids. The CDR3 region is CASSLGRSTGELFF. DNA of the CDR3: TGCGCCAGCAGCTTGGGACGGAGCACCGGGGAGCTGTTTTTT.

The chain carries TRBV28 and TRBJ2-7, with D perhaps matching TRBD2 (6 bases). V was clipped by 0 bases and J by 3 bases, with 18 bases between them. The CDR3 spans 17 residues. Germline V gives CDR1 MDHEN, CDR2 SYDVKM. CDR3 amino acids: CASSLWTAGGEGYEQYF. The CDR3 DNA sequence: TGTGCCAGCAGTTTATGGACAGCGGGCGGTGAGGGCTACGAGCAGTACTTC.

This clone has more than one count but fewer than ten. The chain recombines TRBV12-5 with TRBJ1-6, with TRBD1 matching 9 bases. CDR1 and CDR2 from the germline V gene are LGHNT and FRNRAP. This CDR3 is built from 15 residues. The V gene end was trimmed by 5 bases and the J gene end by 8 bases; junction bases not matched to a gene: 7. CDR3 nucleotide sequence: TGTGCTAGTGGTCCGGACAGGGGACTATATTCACCCCTCCACTTT. It specifies CASGPDRGLYSPLHF.

The V gene is TRBV28, the J gene TRBJ2-1; no clear D gene. CDR1 is MDHEN, CDR2 SYDVKM, per germline. CDR3 length equals 12 residues. V was shortened by 1 base and J by 5 bases, with 3 bases between the two germline ends. The CDR3 DNA reads TGTGCCAGCAGTTTATCTGACAATGAGCAGTTCTTC. Protein product: CASSLSDNEQFF.

This chain links TRBV7-3 with TRBJ2-1; TRBD2 aligns across 9 bases. CDR1 and CDR2 (germline): SGHTA, FQGTGA. The CDR3 is made up of 16 amino acids. The trim removed 5 bases at V and 7 bases at J, leaving 12 bases unmatched. The CDR3 nucleotides are TGTGCCAGCAGCCCACGCACAGCGGGGGGAGAAAATGAGCAGTTCTTC. Its protein product is CASSPRTAGGENEQFF.

This chain uses TRBV7-9 with TRBJ2-1; D is unclear. This CDR3 contains 10 residues. Trimming removed 5 bases at V and 12 bases at J, with 8 bases between. Looked up from germline, CDR1 is SEHNR and CDR2 is FQNEAQ (reference sequence). The CDR3 spells CASSISVQFF. For the CDR3, the DNA is TGTGCCAGCAGCATAAGCGTGCAGTTCTTC.

This clone was recorded only once. The rearrangement links TRBV4-1 to TRBJ1-6; the D gene is possibly TRBD1 (5 bases). Looked up from germline, CDR1 is MGHRA and CDR2 is YSYEKL. Trimming took off 1 base at V and 10 bases at J, with 14 bases between the two ends. The CDR3 is 15 amino acids. This chain's CDR3 is CASSQGAQGRSPLHF. DNA of the CDR3: TGCGCCAGCAGCCAAGGAGCGCAGGGCCGCTCACCCCTCCACTTT.

This clone was seen a single time. This sequence joins TRBV6-5 and TRBJ2-7, with D maybe TRBD2 (6 bases). The CDR3 totals 14 residues. V shed 4 bases and J shed 11 bases, with 21 bases lying between them. Germline assignment: CDR1 MNHEY and CDR2 SVGAGI. CDR3 amino acids: CASSWERLGTGEYF. The CDR3 DNA follows: TGTGCCAGCAGTTGGGAGAGGTTAGGGACGGGGGAGTACTTC.

CDR3 region: CAWRLPSSYEQYF. DNA of the CDR3: TGTGCCTGGCGACTCCCCAGCTCCTACGAGCAGTACTTC. This sequence joins TRBV30 and TRBJ2-7; D call uncertain. Germline values: CDR1 GTSNPN, CDR2 SVGIG (reference sequence). V was pared by 5 bases and J by 0 bases, with 11 bases between. The CDR3 runs 13 residues.

The genes are TRBV10-3 and TRBJ1-5, with unresolved D. Germline values: CDR1 ENHRY, CDR2 SYGVKD. The CDR3 consists of 16 residues. Trimming removed 0 bases at V and 3 bases at J, with 12 bases between. The CDR3 bases are TGTGCCATCAGTGAGTCAGCCAGTCACTACAATCAGCCCCAGCATTTT. This sequence encodes CAISESASHYNQPQHF.

In its sample, this clone was seen a few times. The chain carries TRBV2 and TRBJ2-1; 8 bases agree with TRBD2. Germline lookup yields CDR1 SNHLY and CDR2 FYNNEI. This CDR3 has 15 residues. The V segment lost 7 bases and the J segment 3 bases; nucleotides outside the gene matches: 8. The CDR3 region is CASMAQRGNYNEQFF. The CDR3, as DNA: TGTGCCAGCATGGCCCAGCGGGGGAACTACAATGAGCAGTTCTTC.

Of note for this clone: Its ends do not fully match the called genes, so a read error is possible. The chain combines TRBV19 with TRBJ2-2; 11 bases fit TRBD2. This CDR3 is built from 15 residues. Germline CDR1 and CDR2: LNHDA and SQIVND (reference sequence). The CDR3 DNA is TGTGCCAGTAGCATAGCGGGAGGGCCAGCCGGGGAGCTGTTTTTT. This codes for CASSIAGGPAGELFF.

The V call is TRBV9, the J call TRBJ1-1; 12 bases fit TRBD1. This CDR3 contains 16 residues. Germline V gene sequence: CDR1 SGDLS, CDR2 YYNGEE. V lost 4 bases, J lost 5 bases, and 9 bases stayed unmatched. The CDR3 reads CASSTRDRGRRTEAFF. The CDR3, as DNA: TGTGCCAGCAGCACTAGGGACAGGGGGCGCAGGACTGAAGCTTTCTTT.

The chain couples TRBV19 to TRBJ1-2; tentative D call: TRBD1 (6 bases). The germline V and J ends were trimmed by 5 bases and 4 bases, with 11 bases remaining between them. Per germline, CDR1 LNHDA and CDR2 SQIVND (reference sequence). The CDR3 contains 13 residues. DNA of the CDR3: TGTGCCAGTAGTGTGGACAGTTTCTATGGCTACACCTTC. Translation gives CASSVDSFYGYTF.

The chain uses TRBV19 and TRBJ1-6, with 11 bases aligning to TRBD1. CDR3 size: 13 residues. After removal of 7 bases from V and 8 bases from J, the junction contained 1 base not matched to a gene. Germline-derived CDR1 and CDR2 are LNHDA and SQIVND (reference sequence). The CDR3 DNA reads as TGTGCCAGTATGGGACAGGGGGATTCACCCCTCCACTTT. Its protein is CASMGQGDSPLHF.